The text below deals with one T cell receptor (beta chain). Profiled with immunoSEQ multiplex PCR; TCRdb holds only in-frame clones, not every one. The profile covers around 36,000 clones, with 90% to 95% appearing a single time and around 1.3% taken by the ten largest. The data were taken from a study of T cell changes during pregnancy in multiple sclerosis. The V segment lost 10 bases and the J segment 4 bases; nucleotides outside the gene matches: 5. The germline CDR1 and CDR2 sequences are ENHRY and SYGVKD. The CDR3 has 13 residues. This TCR was sampled from a female donor with multiple sclerosis, enrolled in a pregnancy study. Here the sequenced sample was peripheral blood, taken before pregnancy. This chain joins TRBV10-3 and TRBJ2-7; the match to TRBD2 covers 12 bases. CDR3: CATSTSGSYEQYF. The CDR3 DNA reads as TGTGCCACGTCGACTAGCGGGAGTTACGAGCAGTACTTC.